This TCR beta chain stems from a study of cytomegalovirus exposure and HLA in healthy donors. While the first cohort had about 610 subjects, the donors belonged to the separate validation cohort of over a hundred subjects. Profiling relied on immunoSEQ multiplex PCR, and the TCRdb table lists in-frame clones only, not all of them. The sample consists of 150,000 to 200,000 clones, approximately 84% of them appearing once. V lost 1 base and J 4 bases, leaving 5 bases between the germline ends. The CDR3 is 14 amino acids. Germline values: CDR1 LGHNA, CDR2 YNFKEQ. Specimen: PBMCs. This chain joins TRBV4-2 and TRBJ2-6; possibly TRBD1 for D (5 bases). The sequence was collected from a man in his late teens or twenties in good health and CMV-seropositive. The CDR3 sequence is CASSQAGGANVLTF. In nucleotides, the CDR3 is TGTGCCAGCAGCCAAGCAGGGGGGGCCAACGTCCTGACTTTC.